This record covers a single T cell receptor beta chain. Its antigen is undetermined. Method: immunoSEQ multiplex PCR; TCRdb's copy keeps in-frame clones and lacks some. The table records some 170,000 clones, about nine tenths of them present only once. The data derive from a study of lymphopenia after photon versus proton radiotherapy. The CDR3 contains 15 residues. Trimming left V 3 bases short and J 3 bases short, with 12 bases between. Germline loops: CDR1 SNHLY, CDR2 FYNNEI. The study, taken as a whole, reports: Relative stability marked proton patients; photon patients lost diversity and naive cells.

This sequence originates from a man between 50 and 59 years old with gastric cancer. Sequencing was performed on peripheral blood, taken from a patient treated with photon-based radiotherapy. The V gene is TRBV2, the J gene TRBJ2-1; a weak D match, TRBD2 (6 bases). The CDR3 nucleotides are TGTGCCAGCAGTGAGCGGAGGAGGGACTACAATGAGCAGTTCTTC. Its translation: CASSERRRDYNEQFF. Supplemented by reference TRBV2 and TRBJ2-1, the full variable domain reads EPEVTQTPSHQVTQMGQEVILRCVPISNHLYFYWYRQILGQKVEFLVSFYNNEISEKSEIFDDQFSVERPDGSNFTLKIRSTKLEDSAMYFCASSERRRDYNEQFFGPGTRLTVL.